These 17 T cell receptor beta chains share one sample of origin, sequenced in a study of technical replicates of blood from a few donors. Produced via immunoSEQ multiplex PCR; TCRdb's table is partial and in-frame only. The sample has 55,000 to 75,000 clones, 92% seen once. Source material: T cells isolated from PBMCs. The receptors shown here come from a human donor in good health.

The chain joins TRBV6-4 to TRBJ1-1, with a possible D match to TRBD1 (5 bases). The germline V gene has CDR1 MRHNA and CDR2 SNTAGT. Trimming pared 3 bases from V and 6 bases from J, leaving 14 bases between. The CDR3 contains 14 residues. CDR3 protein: CASSEAGGKSEAFF. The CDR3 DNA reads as TGTGCCAGCAGTGAGGCGGGGGGAAAGTCTGAAGCTTTCTTT.

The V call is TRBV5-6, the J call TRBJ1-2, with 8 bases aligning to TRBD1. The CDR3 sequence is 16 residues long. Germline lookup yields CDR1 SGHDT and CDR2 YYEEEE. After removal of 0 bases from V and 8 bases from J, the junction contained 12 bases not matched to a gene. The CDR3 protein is CASSLADRGRLGGYTF. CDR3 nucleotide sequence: TGTGCCAGCAGCTTGGCCGACAGGGGACGGCTAGGGGGCTACACCTTC. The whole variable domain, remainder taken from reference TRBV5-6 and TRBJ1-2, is DAGVTQSPTHLIKTRGQQVTLRCSPKSGHDTVSWYQQALGQGPQFIFQYYEEEERQRGNFPDRFSGHQFPNYSSELNVNALLLGDSALYLCASSLADRGRLGGYTFGSGTRLTVV.

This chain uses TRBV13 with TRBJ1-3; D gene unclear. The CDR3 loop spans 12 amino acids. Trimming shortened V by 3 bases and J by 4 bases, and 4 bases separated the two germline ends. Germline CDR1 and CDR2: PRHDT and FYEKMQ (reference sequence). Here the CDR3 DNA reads TGTGCCAGCAGCTTTCAGGGAAACACCATATATTTT. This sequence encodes CASSFQGNTIYF.

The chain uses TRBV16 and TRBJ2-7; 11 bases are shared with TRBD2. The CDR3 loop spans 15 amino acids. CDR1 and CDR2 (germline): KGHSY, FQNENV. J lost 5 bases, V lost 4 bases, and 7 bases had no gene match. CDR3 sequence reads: CASSLTSGGGNEQYF. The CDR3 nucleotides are TGTGCCAGCAGCCTAACTAGCGGGGGAGGAAACGAGCAGTACTTC.

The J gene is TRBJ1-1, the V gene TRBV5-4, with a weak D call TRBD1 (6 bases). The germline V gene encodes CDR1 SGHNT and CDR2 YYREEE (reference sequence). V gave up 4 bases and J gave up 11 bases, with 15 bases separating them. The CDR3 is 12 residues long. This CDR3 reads CASSLGQIGAFF. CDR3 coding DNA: TGTGCCAGCAGCCTAGGACAGATCGGTGCTTTCTTT.

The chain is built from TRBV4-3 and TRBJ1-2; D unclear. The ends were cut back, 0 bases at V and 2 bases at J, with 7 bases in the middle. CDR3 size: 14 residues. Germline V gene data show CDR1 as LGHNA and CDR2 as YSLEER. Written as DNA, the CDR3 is TGCGCCAGCAGCCAAGAGAGGGTAAACTATGGCTACACCTTC. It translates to CASSQERVNYGYTF.

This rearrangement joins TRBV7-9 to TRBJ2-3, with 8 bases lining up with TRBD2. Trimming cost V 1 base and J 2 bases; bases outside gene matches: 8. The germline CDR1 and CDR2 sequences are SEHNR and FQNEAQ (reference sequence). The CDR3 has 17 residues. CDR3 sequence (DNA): TGTGCCAGCAGCTTAGTCACTAGCGGAGCAATCACAGATACGCAGTATTTT. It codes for CASSLVTSGAITDTQYF.

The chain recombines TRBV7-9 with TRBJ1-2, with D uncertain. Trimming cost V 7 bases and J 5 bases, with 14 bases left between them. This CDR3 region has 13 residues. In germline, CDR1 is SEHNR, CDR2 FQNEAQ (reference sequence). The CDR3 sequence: CASTLTNEYGYTF. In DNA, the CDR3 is TGTGCCAGCACCCTGACTAATGAATATGGCTACACCTTC.

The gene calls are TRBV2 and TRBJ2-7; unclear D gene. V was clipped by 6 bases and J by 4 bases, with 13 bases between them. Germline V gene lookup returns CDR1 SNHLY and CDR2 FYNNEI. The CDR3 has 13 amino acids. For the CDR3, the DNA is TGTGCCAGCAGCCCTGTGACTGCTTACGAGCAGTACTTC. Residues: CASSPVTAYEQYF.

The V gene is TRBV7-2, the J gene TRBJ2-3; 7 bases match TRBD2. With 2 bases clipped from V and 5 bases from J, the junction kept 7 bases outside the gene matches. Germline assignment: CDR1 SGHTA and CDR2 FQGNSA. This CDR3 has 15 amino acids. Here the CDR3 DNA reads TGTGCCAGCAGCTTAAGCGCGGGAGCCAGAGATACGCAGTATTTT. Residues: CASSLSAGARDTQYF.

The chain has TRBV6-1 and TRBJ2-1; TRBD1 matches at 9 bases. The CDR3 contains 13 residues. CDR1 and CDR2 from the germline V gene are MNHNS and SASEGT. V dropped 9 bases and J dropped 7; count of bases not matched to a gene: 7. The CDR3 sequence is CASGYRGPNEQFF. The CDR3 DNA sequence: TGTGCCAGTGGCTACAGGGGGCCGAATGAGCAGTTCTTC.

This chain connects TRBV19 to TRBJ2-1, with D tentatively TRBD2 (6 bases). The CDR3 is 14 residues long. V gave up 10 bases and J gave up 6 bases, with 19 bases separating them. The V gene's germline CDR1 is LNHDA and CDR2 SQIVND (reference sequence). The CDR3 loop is CATSQRADGNEQFF. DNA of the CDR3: TGTGCCACCAGCCAGCGGGCCGATGGCAATGAGCAGTTCTTC.

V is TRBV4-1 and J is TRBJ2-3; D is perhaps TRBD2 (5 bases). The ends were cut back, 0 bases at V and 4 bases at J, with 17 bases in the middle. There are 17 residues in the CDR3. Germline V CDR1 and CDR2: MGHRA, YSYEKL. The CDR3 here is CASSQEHSGGFPDTQYF. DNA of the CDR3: TGCGCCAGCAGCCAAGAACACAGCGGTGGTTTCCCAGATACGCAGTATTTT.

CDR3 region: CASGTSFSGANVLTF. CDR3 coding DNA: TGTGCCAGCGGGACTAGCTTCTCTGGGGCCAACGTCCTGACTTTC. The rearrangement uses TRBV28 and TRBJ2-6, with 9 bases aligning to TRBD2. CDR3 size: 15 residues. Germline V gene sequence: CDR1 MDHEN, CDR2 SYDVKM. The V and J ends lost 8 bases and 0 bases, in that order; junction bases with no gene match: 2.

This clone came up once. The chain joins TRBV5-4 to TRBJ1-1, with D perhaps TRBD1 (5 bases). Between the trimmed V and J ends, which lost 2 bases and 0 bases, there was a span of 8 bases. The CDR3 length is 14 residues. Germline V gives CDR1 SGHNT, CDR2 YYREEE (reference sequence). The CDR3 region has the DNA TGTGCCAGCAGCTTAGACAGCATGAACACTGAAGCTTTCTTT. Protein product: CASSLDSMNTEAFF. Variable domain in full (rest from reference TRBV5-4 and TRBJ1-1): ETGVTQSPTHLIKTRGQQVTLRCSSQSGHNTVSWYQQALGQGPQFIFQYYREEENGRGNFPPRFSGLQFPNYSSELNVNALELDDSALYLCASSLDSMNTEAFFGQGTRLTVV.

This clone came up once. The CDR3 DNA follows: TGTGCCAGCAGTGAAGGACAGCCCTACGAGCAGTACTTC. Residues: CASSEGQPYEQYF. The chain uses TRBV6-1 and TRBJ2-7; perhaps TRBD1 as D (5 bases). V lost 1 base, J lost 2 bases, and 6 bases lay in between. CDR3 size: 13 residues. Germline V CDR1 and CDR2: MNHNS, SASEGT.

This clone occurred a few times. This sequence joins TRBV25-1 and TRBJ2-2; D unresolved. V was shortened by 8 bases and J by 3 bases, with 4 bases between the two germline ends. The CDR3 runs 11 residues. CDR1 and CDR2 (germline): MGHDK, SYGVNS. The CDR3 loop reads CASQYTGELFF. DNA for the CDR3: TGTGCCAGCCAATACACCGGGGAGCTGTTTTTT.